These T cell receptor beta chains were read from a single sample in a study of T cell responses to AZD1222 COVID-19 vaccine. TCRdb's table, derived via immunoSEQ multiplex PCR, lists solely in-frame clones and lacks some. The repertoire includes some 150,000 clones, 75% to 90% of them detected once, and about 4.3% sits in the top ten. This material consisted of peripheral blood, taken 28 days after the second dose of the MenACWY control vaccine. These receptors were obtained from an adult who received the MenACWY meningococcal vaccine as a control. The CDR3 runs from the conserved cysteine through the conserved F or W. The D gene is left open where the match is weak. A clone size is listed for some rows: how often the clone was seen (once, few, many), or a class if it is expanded.

V,J,D,size,DNA,CDR3
TRBV7-9,TRBJ1-2,TRBD1,once,TGTGCCAGCAGCTTGACAGGGGTTGATGGCTACACCTTC,CASSLTGVDGYTF
TRBV6-5,TRBJ2-7,NA,NA,TGTGCCAGCAGGGTAGGGGGAGGGCCTAACGAGCAGTACTTC,CASRVGGGPNEQYF
TRBV5-6,TRBJ1-5,TRBD1,NA,TGTGCCAGCAGCTTGGGCGGGACAGGATCGCGTCAGCCCCAGCATTTT,CASSLGGTGSRQPQHF
TRBV6-5,TRBJ1-5,NA,NA,TGTGCCAGCAGTTACTTGGGGGATCAGCCCCAGCATTTT,CASSYLGDQPQHF
TRBV6-1,TRBJ1-6,NA,once,TGTGCCAGCAGTGAAGTGGATGTCCGGGTAAATAATTCACCCCTCCACTTT,CASSEVDVRVNNSPLHF
TRBV28,TRBJ1-2,TRBD1,NA,TGTGCCAGCAGGGACAGGGCAAACATCTATGGCTACACCTTC,CASRDRANIYGYTF
TRBV11-2,TRBJ1-3,NA,NA,TGTGCCAGCAGCTTAGGACAGATCTCCTCTGGAAACACCATATATTTT,CASSLGQISSGNTIYF
TRBV28,TRBJ2-5,NA,NA,TGTGCCACTTCAGGATGGGAGACCCAGTACTTC,CATSGWETQYF
TRBV29-1,TRBJ2-7,TRBD2,NA,TGCAGCGTTGTTGGGAGGCCGGGACTAGGCGATTCCTACGAGCAGTACTTC,CSVVGRPGLGDSYEQYF
TRBV6-2/TRBV6-3,TRBJ2-3,NA,NA,TGTGCCAGCAGTTACAGCGACCCAGATACGCAGTATTTT,CASSYSDPDTQYF
TRBV28,TRBJ1-1,NA,NA,TGTGCCAGCAGTTTATCCCTCCTGCACACTGAAGCTTTCTTT,CASSLSLLHTEAFF
TRBV28,TRBJ2-7,NA,NA,TGTGCCAGCAGTTGGGTGAGTGAGCAGTACTTC,CASSWVSEQYF
TRBV7-2,TRBJ1-1,NA,NA,TGTGCCAGCAGCTACCCAGACACCAGGGGCACTGAAGCTTTCTTT,CASSYPDTRGTEAFF
TRBV10-3,TRBJ1-2,TRBD1,NA,TGTGCCATCACTCCGACAGGGGATGGGAGTGGCTACACCTTC,CAITPTGDGSGYTF
TRBV19,TRBJ1-5,NA,NA,TGTGCCAGTAGTGGAGGGCGGTTGAGCAATCAGCCCCAGCATTTT,CASSGGRLSNQPQHF
TRBV28,TRBJ2-7,NA,NA,TGTGCCAGCAGTTTAGAGGCTGGGGTCCACGAGCAGTACTTC,CASSLEAGVHEQYF
TRBV6-5,TRBJ1-2,NA,NA,TGTGCCAGCAGTTACTCCCGGGACGTAGGCTATGGCTACACCTTC,CASSYSRDVGYGYTF
TRBV7-8,TRBJ1-2,NA,NA,TGTGCCAGCAGCCAGGGGAGTAGTAACTATGGCTACACCTTC,CASSQGSSNYGYTF
TRBV10-3,TRBJ2-1,NA,NA,TGTGCCATCAGTGAAACTAGAAGTGGCAATGAGCAGTTCTTC,CAISETRSGNEQFF
TRBV7-9,TRBJ2-1,NA,NA,TGTGCCAGCAGTGTGGGGCCAAACAATGAGCAGTTCTTC,CASSVGPNNEQFF
TRBV7-2,TRBJ2-1,NA,NA,TGTGCCAGCAGCCCAGCACCGGCCAATGAGCAGTTCTTC,CASSPAPANEQFF
TRBV7-9,TRBJ2-1,NA,NA,TGTGCCAGCAGCTTAGCGCAGGTAGAGCAGTTCTTC,CASSLAQVEQFF
TRBV19,TRBJ1-2,TRBD1,NA,TGTGCCAGTAGGTATACAGGGGACTATGGCTACACCTTC,CASRYTGDYGYTF
TRBV10-3,TRBJ1-2,TRBD1,NA,TGTGCCATCAGTTTGACGCGGGACAGTCTTGCTAACTATGGCTACACCTTC,CAISLTRDSLANYGYTF
TRBV5-4,TRBJ1-4,NA,once,TGTGCCAGCAGCTTGGACACAGGGGAAAAACTGTTTTTT,CASSLDTGEKLFF
TRBV28,TRBJ2-7,NA,NA,TGTGCCAGCAGTGGCTCCGGGAGTTTAGTCTACGAGCAGTACTTC,CASSGSGSLVYEQYF
TRBV7-9,TRBJ1-1,NA,NA,TGTGCCAGCAGCTTGTTGGTGGAGGAGGCTTTCTTT,CASSLLVEEAFF
TRBV19,TRBJ2-5,NA,NA,TGTGCCAGTAGCCCCCGAGGGGGGATTCGGGAGACCCAGTACTTC,CASSPRGGIRETQYF
TRBV6-2/TRBV6-3,TRBJ2-7,TRBD2,NA,TGTGCCAGCAGTTATGCCGGACTAGCGGGAAGCTCCTACGAGCAGTACTTC,CASSYAGLAGSSYEQYF
TRBV28,TRBJ1-6,NA,NA,TGTGCCAGCAAAGTGAGCTCCTATAATTCACCCCTCCACTTT,CASKVSSYNSPLHF
TRBV7-2,TRBJ1-5,TRBD1,NA,TGTGCCAGCAGCTTCGACAGGGGATGGAGTCAGCCCCAGCATTTT,CASSFDRGWSQPQHF
TRBV19,TRBJ1-1,NA,once,TGTGCCAGTATCCCTCAAGGGGCGGGGGCGTACAGGGCTTTCTTT,CASIPQGAGAYRAFF
TRBV10-1,TRBJ1-2,NA,NA,TGCGCCAGCAGGGGGAGAGGCTACACCTTC,CASRGRGYTF
TRBV5-1,TRBJ2-7,TRBD2,NA,TGCGCCAGCAGCTTGGAACTAGCGTTTGCAGAGCAGTACTTC,CASSLELAFAEQYF
TRBV25-1,TRBJ2-5,NA,NA,TGTGCCAGCAGTGAATCTCCGTTGTCCGGGGAGACCCAGTACTTC,CASSESPLSGETQYF
TRBV5-6,TRBJ1-4,NA,NA,TGTGCCAGCAGCTTGGGGACAATCGAAAAACTGTTTTTT,CASSLGTIEKLFF
TRBV4-2,TRBJ2-7,TRBD2,NA,TGTGCCAGCAGCCAAGACGCGGGAGGCCAGGAAACTTGGATCTACGAGCAGTACTTC,CASSQDAGGQETWIYEQYF
TRBV19,TRBJ1-1,TRBD1,NA,TGTGCCAGTACCCCGGTGACAGGGGGGTCGTGGACTGAAGCTTTCTTT,CASTPVTGGSWTEAFF
TRBV29-1,TRBJ2-1,TRBD1,once,TGCAGCGTTTCCGGGACAGTGTCCTACAATGAGCAGTTCTTC,CSVSGTVSYNEQFF
TRBV7-9,TRBJ2-1,TRBD1,NA,TGTGCCAGCAGCTTCTCAGGGGGCCTGGCTAGCTTGGATGAGCAGTTCTTC,CASSFSGGLASLDEQFF
TRBV16,TRBJ2-5,TRBD1,few,TGTGCCAGCAGCCAATCGGGTCTGGGACAGGGGTGGAAGCAGGAGACCCAGTACTTC,CASSQSGLGQGWKQETQYF
TRBV7-9,TRBJ2-5,TRBD1,NA,TGTGCCAGCAGCTTAGCGTGGGACAGGGGGCAGGAGACCCAGTACTTC,CASSLAWDRGQETQYF
TRBV18,TRBJ1-1,TRBD1,once,TGTGCCAGCTCCCCTCCGGGACAGCCGAACACTGAAGCTTTCTTT,CASSPPGQPNTEAFF
TRBV10-1,TRBJ1-6,NA,NA,TGCGCCAGCAGCGGACAGTTGAATTCACCCCTCCACTTT,CASSGQLNSPLHF
TRBV3-1/TRBV3-2,TRBJ2-2,NA,once,TGTGCCAGCAGCCAAGTCACCGGGGAGCTGTTTTTT,CASSQVTGELFF